These T cell receptor beta chains were read from a single sample in a study of T cell repertoires in cytomegalovirus infection. MiXCR, applied by TCRdb to the reads, yields one record per CDR3 protein. The sample consists of roughly 320,000 distinct CDR3 sequences, around 9.5% of them appearing once. Sequenced: PBMCs. Every receptor here comes from a human donor in good health (CMV status not recorded). Some clones in this sample may be carry-over from other donors' samples. Both conserved end residues are trimmed from each CDR3.

j_gene,v_gene,CDR3aa
TRBJ1-1,TRBV10-3,AISGGQGLNTEAF
TRBJ2-3,TRBV10-3,AISYSLAGLTDTQY
TRBJ2-7,TRBV28,ASSLNRVSYEQY
TRBJ2-7,TRBV28,ASSYQYEQY
TRBJ2-1,TRBV7-2,ASSFGRAYNEQF
TRBJ2-7,TRBV11-1,ASSGTSGAHYEQY
TRBJ2-5,TRBV27,ASSLRGRSREQETQY
TRBJ1-2,TRBV9,ASSVQGIGAGGYT
TRBJ2-3,TRBV7-8,ASLLGRGVRSTDTQY
TRBJ2-7,TRBV4-3,ASSQGGGTFSYEQY
TRBJ2-7,TRBV7-2,ASSLPRTGAYEQY
TRBJ2-3,TRBV29-1,SVEAAGDGTDTQY
TRBJ1-6,TRBV7-2,ASREDSLGGSPLH
TRBJ2-5,TRBV11-2,ASSPSLPETQY
TRBJ1-5,TRBV7-2,ASSSSQGGNQPQH
TRBJ2-5,TRBV20-1,SAAQGAKAEETQY
TRBJ1-1,TRBV20-1,SARPGWPMNTEAF
TRBJ1-5,TRBV4-2,ASSQVGGKDQPQH
TRBJ1-1,TRBV11-3,ASSTGTDTEAF
TRBJ2-1,TRBV27,ASSLIQGSDNEQF
TRBJ2-7,TRBV28,ASTLGPYEQY
TRBJ2-4,TRBV7-2,ASSPRLAGNIQY
TRBJ2-1,TRBV6-1,ASSRQGAISGRAGNEQF
TRBJ1-6,TRBV6-5,ASSYSTNNSPLH
TRBJ2-5,TRBV4-2,ASSQEGAGGETQY
TRBJ2-7,TRBV5-6,ASSSSGLALYEQY
TRBJ2-7,TRBV4-1,ASSHSGTGGSEQY
TRBJ2-1,TRBV19,ASSIRTSGRKNSYNEQF
TRBJ1-1,TRBV28,ASSSTYRGNRAF
TRBJ1-2,TRBV4-2,ASRDTANYGYT
TRBJ2-3,TRBV20-1,SASLAVGTGRSYTDTQY
TRBJ1-6,TRBV7-9,ASSLGTGYNSPLH
TRBJ1-6,TRBV3-1,ASSQERTSPQH
TRBJ2-1,TRBV9,ASSVRTGGYNEQF
TRBJ2-2,TRBV7-9,ASSKRTQANTGELF
TRBJ1-5,TRBV27,ASIYREGWSNQPQH
TRBJ1-1,TRBV4-1,ASSQGDRDTEAF
TRBJ2-5,TRBV7-2,ASSASRTSAETQY
TRBJ1-2,TRBV4-2,ASSQHINEGGGGYT
TRBJ2-3,TRBV7-2,ASSLGVYRVTDTQY
TRBJ2-1,TRBV19,ASKIQGFNEQF
TRBJ2-2,TRBV28,ASSYAGLAGVRKNTGELF
TRBJ1-1,TRBV19,ASTLGHVNTEAF